This TCR beta chain comes out of a study of cytomegalovirus exposure and HLA in healthy donors. The wider study: The roughly 120 validation repertoires, a later analysis reported, used the same platform as the 700 or so repertoires from the first cohort.

This clone was seen a handful of times. Measured with immunoSEQ multiplex PCR; TCRdb has only the in-frame clones, and not every one. The sample shows 250,000 or so clones, more than 75% of them seen only once. V was cut by 6 bases and J by 2 bases, with 15 bases left in between. The CDR3 runs 15 residues. Germline-derived CDR1 and CDR2 are MNHEY and SVGAGI. V and J are TRBV6-5 and TRBJ2-3; perhaps TRBD1 as D (5 bases). The sequenced sample consisted of PBMCs. The TCR sequence derives from a man between 18 and 29 years old in good health and CMV-seropositive. In DNA form, the CDR3 reads TGTGCCAGCAGGCCGGACCAGGGATACACAGATACGCAGTATTTT. It translates to CASRPDQGYTDTQYF.